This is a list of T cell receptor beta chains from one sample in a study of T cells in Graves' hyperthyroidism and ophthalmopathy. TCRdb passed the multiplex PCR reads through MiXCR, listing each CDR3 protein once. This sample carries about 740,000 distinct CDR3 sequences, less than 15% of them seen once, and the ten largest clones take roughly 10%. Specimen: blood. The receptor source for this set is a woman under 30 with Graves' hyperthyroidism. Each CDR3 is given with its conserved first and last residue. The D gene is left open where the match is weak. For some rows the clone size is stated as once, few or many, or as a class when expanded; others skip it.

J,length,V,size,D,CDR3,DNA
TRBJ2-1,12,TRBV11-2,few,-,CASSLNSWAQFF,TGTGCCAGCAGCCTAAATAGCTGGGCGCAGTTCTTC
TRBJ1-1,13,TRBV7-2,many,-,CASSLERRAEAFF,TGTGCCAGCAGCTTAGAACGGCGCGCTGAAGCTTTCTTT
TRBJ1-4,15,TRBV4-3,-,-,CASSQDTGSNEKLFF,TGCGCCAGCAGCCAAGATACAGGGTCTAATGAAAAACTGTTTTTT
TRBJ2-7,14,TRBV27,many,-,CASSLKGGVHEQYF,TGTGCCAGCAGTTTAAAGGGCGGGGTCCACGAGCAGTACTTC
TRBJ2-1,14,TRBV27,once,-,CATVGGRDYNEQFF,TGTGCCACAGTAGGCGGGCGAGACTACAATGAGCAGTTCTTC
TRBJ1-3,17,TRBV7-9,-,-,CASSLGTSGGSGNTIYF,TGTGCCAGCAGCCTCGGGACATCAGGCGGCTCTGGAAACACCATATATTTT
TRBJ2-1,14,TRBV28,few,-,CASSLSRIYNEQFF,TGTGCCAGCAGTTTATCGCGGATATACAATGAGCAGTTCTTC
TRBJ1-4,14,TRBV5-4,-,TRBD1,CASSLGGTEEKLFF,TGTGCCAGCAGCTTGGGAGGGACAGAAGAAAAACTGTTTTTT
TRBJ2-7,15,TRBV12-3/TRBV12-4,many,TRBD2,CASSFGGTSAYEQYF,TGTGCCAGCAGTTTTGGTGGGACTAGCGCCTACGAGCAGTACTTC
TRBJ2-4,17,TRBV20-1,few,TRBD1,CSAQNRGQGASKNIQYF,TGCAGTGCACAAAACCGGGGACAGGGGGCTTCCAAAAACATTCAGTACTTC
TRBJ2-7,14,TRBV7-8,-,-,CASSAPGRAYEQYF,TGTGCCAGCAGCGCGCCGGGCAGGGCCTACGAGCAGTACTTC
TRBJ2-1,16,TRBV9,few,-,CASSVPGLEVGNEQFF,TGTGCCAGCAGCGTCCCGGGACTCGAGGTCGGGAATGAGCAGTTCTTC
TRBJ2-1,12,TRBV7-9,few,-,CASSLFETATFF,TGTGCCAGCAGCTTATTCGAAACTGCCACCTTCTTC
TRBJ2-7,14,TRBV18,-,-,CASSLDYQKYEQYF,TGTGCCAGCTCCCTGGACTACCAGAAATACGAGCAGTACTTC
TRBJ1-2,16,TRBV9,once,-,CASSVGADSLEAGYTF,TGTGCCAGCAGCGTAGGCGCAGACTCCCTGGAGGCGGGCTACACCTTC
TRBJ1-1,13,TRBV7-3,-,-,CASSLGTFTEAFF,TGTGCCAGCAGCTTGGGTACTTTCACTGAAGCTTTCTTT
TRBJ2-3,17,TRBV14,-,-,CASSQFNFAWGTDTQYF,TGTGCCAGCAGCCAGTTTAACTTCGCTTGGGGCACAGATACGCAGTATTTT
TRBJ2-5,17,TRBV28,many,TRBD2,CASSLGIRGGRLKTQYF,TGTGCCAGCAGTTTAGGTATTCGGGGGGGTCGACTCAAGACCCAGTACTTC
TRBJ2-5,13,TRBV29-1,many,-,CSTDAGAGLNQYF,TGCAGCACCGACGCGGGGGCGGGCCTTAATCAGTACTTC
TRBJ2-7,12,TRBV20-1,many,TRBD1,CSASRTGYEQYF,TGCAGTGCTTCTAGGACAGGGTACGAGCAGTACTTC
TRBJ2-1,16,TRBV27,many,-,CASNSLGGLARNEQFF,TGTGCCAGCAATTCCTTAGGAGGGCTAGCGAGAAATGAGCAGTTCTTC
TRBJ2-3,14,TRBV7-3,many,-,CASSLMPSTDTQYF,TGTGCCAGCAGCTTAATGCCTAGCACAGATACGCAGTATTTT
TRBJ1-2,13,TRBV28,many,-,CASSLRGALSYTF,TGTGCCAGCAGTTTGAGGGGGGCTTTAAGCTACACCTTC
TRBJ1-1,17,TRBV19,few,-,CASSINRDLPMDTEAFF,TGTGCCAGTAGTATAAACAGGGACCTTCCCATGGACACTGAAGCTTTCTTT
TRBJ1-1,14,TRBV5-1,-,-,CASSSPAGHTEAFF,TGCGCCAGCAGCTCCCCCGCAGGGCACACTGAAGCTTTCTTT
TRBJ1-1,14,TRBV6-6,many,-,CASITHDRNTEAFF,TGTGCCAGCATTACTCACGACCGGAACACTGAAGCTTTCTTT
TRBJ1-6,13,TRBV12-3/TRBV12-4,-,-,CASSPGYNSPLHF,TGTGCCAGCAGCCCAGGGTATAATTCACCCCTCCACTTT
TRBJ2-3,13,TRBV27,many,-,CASRAAGTDTQYF,TGTGCCAGCAGGGCGGCAGGCACAGATACGCAGTATTTT
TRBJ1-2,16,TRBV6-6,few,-,CASSVLELDRLYGYTF,TGTGCCAGCAGTGTACTCGAGCTGGACCGCCTCTATGGCTACACCTTC